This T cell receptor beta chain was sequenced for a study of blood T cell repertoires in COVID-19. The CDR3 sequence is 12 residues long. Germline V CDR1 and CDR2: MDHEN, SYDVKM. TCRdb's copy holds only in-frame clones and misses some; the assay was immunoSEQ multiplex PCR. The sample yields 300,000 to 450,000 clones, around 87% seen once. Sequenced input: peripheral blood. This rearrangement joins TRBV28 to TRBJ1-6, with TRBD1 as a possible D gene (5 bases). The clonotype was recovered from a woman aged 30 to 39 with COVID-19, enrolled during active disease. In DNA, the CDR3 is TGTGTCTCGCTAGGGGATAATTCACCCCTCCACTTT. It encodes CVSLGDNSPLHF.